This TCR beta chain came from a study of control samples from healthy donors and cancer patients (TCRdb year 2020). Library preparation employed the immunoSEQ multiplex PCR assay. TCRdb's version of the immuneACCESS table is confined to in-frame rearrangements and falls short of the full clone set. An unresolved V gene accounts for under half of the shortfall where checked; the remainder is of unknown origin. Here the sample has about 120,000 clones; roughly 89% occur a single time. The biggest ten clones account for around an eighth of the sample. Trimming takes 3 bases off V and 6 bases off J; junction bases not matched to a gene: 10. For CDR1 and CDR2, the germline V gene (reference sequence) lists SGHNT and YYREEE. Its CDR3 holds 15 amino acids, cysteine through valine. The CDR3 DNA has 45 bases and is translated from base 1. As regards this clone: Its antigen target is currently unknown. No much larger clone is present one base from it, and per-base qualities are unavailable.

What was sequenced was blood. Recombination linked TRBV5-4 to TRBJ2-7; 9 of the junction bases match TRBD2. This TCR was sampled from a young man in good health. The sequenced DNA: TGTGCCAGCAGCTCCAGCGGGGGGACCCCCCCCGAGCAGTACGTC. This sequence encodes CASSSSGGTPPEQYV.